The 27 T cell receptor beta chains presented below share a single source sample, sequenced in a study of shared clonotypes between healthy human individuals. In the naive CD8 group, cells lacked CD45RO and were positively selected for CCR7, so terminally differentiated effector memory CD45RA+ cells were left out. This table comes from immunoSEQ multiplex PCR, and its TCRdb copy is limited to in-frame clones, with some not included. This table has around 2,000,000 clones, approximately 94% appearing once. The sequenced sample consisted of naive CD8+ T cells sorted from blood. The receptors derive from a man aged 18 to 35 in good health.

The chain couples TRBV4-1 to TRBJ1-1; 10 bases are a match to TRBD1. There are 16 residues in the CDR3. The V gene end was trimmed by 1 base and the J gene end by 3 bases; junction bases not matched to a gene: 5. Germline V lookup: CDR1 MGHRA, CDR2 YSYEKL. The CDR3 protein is CASSQGQGAAYTEAFF. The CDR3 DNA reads TGCGCCAGCAGCCAAGGACAGGGGGCAGCGTACACTGAAGCTTTCTTT.

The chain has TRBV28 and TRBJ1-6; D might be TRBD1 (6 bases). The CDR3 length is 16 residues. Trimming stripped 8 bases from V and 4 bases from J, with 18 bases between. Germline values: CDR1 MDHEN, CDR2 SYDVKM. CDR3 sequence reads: CASEIGLGQYNSPLHF. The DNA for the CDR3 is TGTGCCAGCGAAATCGGGTTAGGACAGTATAATTCACCCCTCCACTTT.

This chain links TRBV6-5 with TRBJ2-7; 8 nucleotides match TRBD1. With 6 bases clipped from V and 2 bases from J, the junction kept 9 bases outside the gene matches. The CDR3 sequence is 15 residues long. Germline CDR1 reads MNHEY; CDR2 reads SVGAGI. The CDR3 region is CASRETGVPTYEQYF. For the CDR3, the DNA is TGTGCCAGCAGAGAGACAGGGGTCCCCACCTACGAGCAGTACTTC.

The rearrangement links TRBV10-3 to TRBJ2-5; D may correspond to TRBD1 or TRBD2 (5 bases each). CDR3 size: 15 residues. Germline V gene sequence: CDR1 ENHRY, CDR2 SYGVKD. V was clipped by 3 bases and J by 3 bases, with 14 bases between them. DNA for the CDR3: TGTGCCATCAGTGAAGGCACCGGGACGGAAGAGACCCAGTACTTC. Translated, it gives CAISEGTGTEETQYF.

Here the CDR3 reads CASSLGYRVGADTQYF. The CDR3, as DNA: TGTGCCAGCAGCTTAGGGTACAGGGTGGGAGCAGATACGCAGTATTTT. This chain links TRBV13 with TRBJ2-3; D possibly corresponds to TRBD1 (6 bases). Deletions cut 0 bases from V and 4 bases from J, with 14 bases between. This CDR3 has 16 residues. The germline V gene has CDR1 PRHDT and CDR2 FYEKMQ (reference sequence).

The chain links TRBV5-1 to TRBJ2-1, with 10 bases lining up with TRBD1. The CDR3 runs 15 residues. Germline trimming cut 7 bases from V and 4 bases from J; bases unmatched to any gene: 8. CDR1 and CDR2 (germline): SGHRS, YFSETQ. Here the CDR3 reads CASCDRDRGYNEQFF. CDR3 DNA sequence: TGCGCCAGCTGCGACCGGGACAGGGGTTACAATGAGCAGTTCTTC.

The DNA of the CDR3 is TGTGCCAGCAGCCTCGGGACTAGCGGGGGGACGGATACGCAGTATTTT. Translated: CASSLGTSGGTDTQYF. The chain has TRBV13 and TRBJ2-3; 15 bases are shared with TRBD2. The CDR3 runs 16 residues. Trimming cost V 5 bases and J 6 bases; bases outside gene matches: 6. CDR1 and CDR2 from the germline V gene are PRHDT and FYEKMQ (reference sequence).

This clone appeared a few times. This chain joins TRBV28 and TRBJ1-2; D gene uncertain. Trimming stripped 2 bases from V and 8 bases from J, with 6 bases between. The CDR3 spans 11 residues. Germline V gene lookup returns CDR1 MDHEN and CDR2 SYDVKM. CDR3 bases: TGTGCCAGCAGTTTAGGGGAGGGCTACACCTTC. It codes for CASSLGEGYTF.

Here the CDR3 DNA reads TGTGCCAGCAGCTTAGTTGGTGTGTCAGAGACCCAGTACTTC. Its translation: CASSLVGVSETQYF. The chain uses TRBV7-9 and TRBJ2-5; D gene uncertain. Germline V gene sequence: CDR1 SEHNR, CDR2 FQNEAQ (reference sequence). The CDR3 extends over 14 amino acids. Deletions cut 1 base from V and 4 bases from J, with 10 bases between.

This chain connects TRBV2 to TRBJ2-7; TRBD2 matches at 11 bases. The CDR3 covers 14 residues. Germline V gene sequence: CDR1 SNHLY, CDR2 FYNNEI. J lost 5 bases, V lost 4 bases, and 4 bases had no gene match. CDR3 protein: CASSGLAGGNEQYF. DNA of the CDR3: TGTGCCAGCAGTGGGCTAGCGGGAGGAAACGAGCAGTACTTC.

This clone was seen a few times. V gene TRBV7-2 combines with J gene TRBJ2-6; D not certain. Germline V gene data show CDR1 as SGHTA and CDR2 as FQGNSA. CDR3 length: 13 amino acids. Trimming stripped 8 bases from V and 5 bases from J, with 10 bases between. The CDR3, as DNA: TGTGCCAGCGGACCGACTTGGGCCAACGTCCTGACTTTC. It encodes CASGPTWANVLTF.

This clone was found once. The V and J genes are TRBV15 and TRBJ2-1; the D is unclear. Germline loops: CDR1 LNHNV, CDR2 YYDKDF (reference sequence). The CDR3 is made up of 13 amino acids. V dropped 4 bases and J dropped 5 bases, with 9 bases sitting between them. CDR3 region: CATSIYSHNEQFF. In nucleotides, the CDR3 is TGTGCCACCAGCATCTACAGCCACAATGAGCAGTTCTTC.

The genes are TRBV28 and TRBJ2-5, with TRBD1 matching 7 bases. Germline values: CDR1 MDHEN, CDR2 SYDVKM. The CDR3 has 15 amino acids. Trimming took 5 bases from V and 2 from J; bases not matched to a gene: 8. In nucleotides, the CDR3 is TGTGCCAGCAGTCCAACAGGGGTAGGTCAAGAGACCCAGTACTTC. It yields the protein CASSPTGVGQETQYF. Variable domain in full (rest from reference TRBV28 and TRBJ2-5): DVKVTQSSRYLVKRTGEKVFLECVQDMDHENMFWYRQDPGLGLRLIYFSYDVKMKEKGDIPEGYSVSREKKERFSLILESASTNQTSMYLCASSPTGVGQETQYFGPGTRLLVL.

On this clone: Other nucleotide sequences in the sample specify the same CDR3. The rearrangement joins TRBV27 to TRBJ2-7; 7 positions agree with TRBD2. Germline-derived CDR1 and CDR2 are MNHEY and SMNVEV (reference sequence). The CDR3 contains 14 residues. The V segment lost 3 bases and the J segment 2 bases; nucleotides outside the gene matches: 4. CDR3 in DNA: TGTGCCAGCAGTTTTTTGGGAGGGGCCTACGAGCAGTACTTC. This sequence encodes CASSFLGGAYEQYF.

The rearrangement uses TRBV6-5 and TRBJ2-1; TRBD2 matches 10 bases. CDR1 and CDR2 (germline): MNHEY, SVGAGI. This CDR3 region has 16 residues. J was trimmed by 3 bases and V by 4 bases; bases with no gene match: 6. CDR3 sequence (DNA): TGTGCCAGCAGTTCCCTCAAGCGGGGGGGCTACAATGAGCAGTTCTTC. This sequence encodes CASSSLKRGGYNEQFF.

CDR3 DNA: TGTGCCAGCTCACCCACAAAGGGGGCGGCGGACACCGGGGAGCTGTTTTTT. Amino acid sequence: CASSPTKGAADTGELFF. The chain couples TRBV18 to TRBJ2-2; 7 bases map to TRBD1. The CDR3 has 17 residues. CDR1 is KGHSH, CDR2 LQKENI, per germline. J gave up 3 bases and V 3 bases, and 10 bases lay outside the gene matches.

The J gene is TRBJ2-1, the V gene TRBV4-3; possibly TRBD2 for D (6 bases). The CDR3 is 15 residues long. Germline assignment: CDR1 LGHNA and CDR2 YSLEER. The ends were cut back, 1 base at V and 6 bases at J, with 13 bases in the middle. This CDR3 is CASSQGVGLSNEQFF. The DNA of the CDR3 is TGCGCCAGCAGCCAAGGGGTAGGACTATCCAATGAGCAGTTCTTC.

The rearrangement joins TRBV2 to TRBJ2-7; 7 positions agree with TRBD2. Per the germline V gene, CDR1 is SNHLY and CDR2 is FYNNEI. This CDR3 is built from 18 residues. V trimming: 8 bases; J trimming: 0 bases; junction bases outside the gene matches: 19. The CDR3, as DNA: TGTGCCAGCGCTGTCCACAGCGGGGTAACGGCTGGCTCCTACGAGCAGTACTTC. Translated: CASAVHSGVTAGSYEQYF.

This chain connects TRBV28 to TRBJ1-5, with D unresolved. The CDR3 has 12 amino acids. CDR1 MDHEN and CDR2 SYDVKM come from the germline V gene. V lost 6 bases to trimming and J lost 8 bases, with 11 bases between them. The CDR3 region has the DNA TGTGCCAGCAGCCCCACAGCGGAGCCCCAGCATTTT. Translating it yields CASSPTAEPQHF.

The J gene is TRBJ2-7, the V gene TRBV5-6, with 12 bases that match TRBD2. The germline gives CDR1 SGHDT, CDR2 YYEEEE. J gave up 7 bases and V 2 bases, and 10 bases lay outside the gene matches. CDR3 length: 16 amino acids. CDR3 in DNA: TGTGCCAGCAGCTTCGCTAGCGGGAGGGTTTTAAGTGAGCAGTACTTC. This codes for CASSFASGRVLSEQYF.

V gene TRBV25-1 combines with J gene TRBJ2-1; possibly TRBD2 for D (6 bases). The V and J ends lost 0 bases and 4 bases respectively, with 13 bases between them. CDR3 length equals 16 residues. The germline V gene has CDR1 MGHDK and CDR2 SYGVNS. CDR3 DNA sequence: TGTGCCAGCAGTGAATATTCGGGGGTAGGTTACAATGAGCAGTTCTTC. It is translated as CASSEYSGVGYNEQFF.

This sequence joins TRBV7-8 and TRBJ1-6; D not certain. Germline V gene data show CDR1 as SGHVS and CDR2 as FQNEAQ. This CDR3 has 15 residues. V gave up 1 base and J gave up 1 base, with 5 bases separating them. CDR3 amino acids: CASSLDASYNSPLHF. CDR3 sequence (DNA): TGTGCCAGCAGCTTAGATGCGTCCTATAATTCACCCCTCCACTTT.

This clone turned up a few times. CDR3 coding DNA: TGCGCCAGCAGCCAAACCATGGGCTCACCCCTCCACTTT. This sequence encodes CASSQTMGSPLHF. The V and J genes are TRBV4-1 and TRBJ1-6; D gene unclear. The CDR3 loop spans 13 amino acids. The V gene's germline CDR1 is MGHRA and CDR2 YSYEKL. V was pared by 2 bases and J by 10 bases, with 9 bases between.

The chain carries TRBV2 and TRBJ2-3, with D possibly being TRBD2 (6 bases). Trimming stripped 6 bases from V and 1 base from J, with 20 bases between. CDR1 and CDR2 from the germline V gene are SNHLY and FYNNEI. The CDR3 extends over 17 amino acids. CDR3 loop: CASSNDRLSSGTDTQYF. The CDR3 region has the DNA TGTGCCAGCAGCAACGATAGACTATCTAGCGGCACAGATACGCAGTATTTT. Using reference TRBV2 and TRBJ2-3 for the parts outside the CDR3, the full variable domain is EPEVTQTPSHQVTQMGQEVILRCVPISNHLYFYWYRQILGQKVEFLVSFYNNEISEKSEIFDDQFSVERPDGSNFTLKIRSTKLEDSAMYFCASSNDRLSSGTDTQYFGPGTRLTVL.

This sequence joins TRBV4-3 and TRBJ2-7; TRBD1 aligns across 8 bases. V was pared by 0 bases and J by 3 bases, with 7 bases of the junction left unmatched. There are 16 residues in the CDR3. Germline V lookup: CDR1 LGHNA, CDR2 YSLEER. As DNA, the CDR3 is TGCGCCAGCAGCCAAGATAAAGGGACAGGAATCTACGAGCAGTACTTC. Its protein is CASSQDKGTGIYEQYF.

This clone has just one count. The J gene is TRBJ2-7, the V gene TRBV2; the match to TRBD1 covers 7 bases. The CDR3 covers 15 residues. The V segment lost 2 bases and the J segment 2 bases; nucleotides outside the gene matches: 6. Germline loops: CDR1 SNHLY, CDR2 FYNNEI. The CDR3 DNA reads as TGTGCCAGCAGTGAATTGAGGCAGGGGGCCTACGAGCAGTACTTC. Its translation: CASSELRQGAYEQYF. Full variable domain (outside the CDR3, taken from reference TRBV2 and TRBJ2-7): EPEVTQTPSHQVTQMGQEVILRCVPISNHLYFYWYRQILGQKVEFLVSFYNNEISEKSEIFDDQFSVERPDGSNFTLKIRSTKLEDSAMYFCASSELRQGAYEQYFGPGTRLTVT.

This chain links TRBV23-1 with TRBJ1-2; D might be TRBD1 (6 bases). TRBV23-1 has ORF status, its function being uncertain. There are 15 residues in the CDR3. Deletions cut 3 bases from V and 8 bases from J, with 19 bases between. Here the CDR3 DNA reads TGCGCCAGCAGTCATAGGGCCTCAGGGGCGCACGGCTACACCTTC. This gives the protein CASSHRASGAHGYTF.